The 21 T cell receptor beta chains below come from one sample, sequenced in a study of T cell responses to AZD1222 COVID-19 vaccine. Some clones are missing from TCRdb's copy, which holds only in-frame ones; the method was immunoSEQ multiplex PCR. The table lists roughly 140,000 clones, about 87% of them singletons. Specimen: peripheral blood, collected on day 0 of AZD1222 vaccination. The receptor set was obtained from an adult in good health.

The table lists this clone with a count of one. The genes are TRBV3-1 (or the pseudogene TRBV3-2) and TRBJ1-5; D is perhaps TRBD1 (5 bases). The CDR3 runs to 14 residues. Trimming cost V 4 bases and J 4 bases, with 11 bases left between them. Germline lookup yields CDR1 LGHDT and CDR2 YNNKEL (reference sequence). CDR3 coding DNA: TGTGCCAGCAGCCGGGGCCCGAGTAATCAGCCCCAGCATTTT. Amino acids: CASSRGPSNQPQHF.

The chain joins TRBV6-4 to TRBJ2-2; TRBD2 matches 11 bases. CDR3 size: 15 residues. CDR1 MRHNA and CDR2 SNTAGT come from the germline V gene. V dropped 3 bases and J dropped 3; count of bases not matched to a gene: 0. The CDR3 spells CASSELAGDTGELFF. The DNA for the CDR3 is TGTGCCAGCAGTGAACTAGCGGGGGACACCGGGGAGCTGTTTTTT.

The chain has TRBV7-9 and TRBJ1-2, with D unclear. Trimming took 5 bases from V and 7 from J, leaving 23 bases between them. The CDR3 length is 16 residues. Germline V gene sequence: CDR1 SEHNR, CDR2 FQNEAQ (reference sequence). The CDR3 reads CASSTLFDGQASGYTF. CDR3 bases: TGTGCCAGCAGCACCCTTTTTGACGGGCAGGCCAGTGGCTACACCTTC.

This clone appeared a single time. The J gene is TRBJ2-1, the V gene TRBV5-1; 7 bases align to TRBD2. This CDR3 is built from 14 residues. V lost 7 bases to trimming and J lost 4 bases; unmatched junction nucleotides: 8. Germline CDR1 and CDR2: SGHRS and YFSETQ. The CDR3 sequence: CASRIGRPYNEQFF. CDR3 DNA sequence: TGCGCCAGCCGGATCGGGAGGCCGTACAATGAGCAGTTCTTC.

V usage is TRBV7-3 and J usage is TRBJ1-6; possibly TRBD1 for D (5 bases). V lost 4 bases, J lost 8 bases, and 12 bases lay in between. The CDR3 is 14 amino acids. Looked up from germline, CDR1 is SGHTA and CDR2 is FQGTGA. The CDR3 bases are TGTGCCAGCAGCTCAGGGTGGGGAGATTCACCCCTCCACTTT. It yields the protein CASSSGWGDSPLHF.

This clone has a single count. This chain links TRBV19 with TRBJ1-4, with D unclear. The CDR3 runs to 14 residues. The V and J ends lost 7 bases and 8 bases respectively, with 17 bases between them. Per the germline V gene, CDR1 is LNHDA and CDR2 is SQIVND (reference sequence). Here the CDR3 reads CASKDPSREEKLFF. The CDR3 DNA follows: TGTGCCAGTAAAGATCCGTCCCGGGAGGAAAAACTGTTTTTT.

This clone was seen a few times. The V and J genes are TRBV6-1 and TRBJ1-1; D may be TRBD1 (5 bases). Germline-derived CDR1 and CDR2 are MNHNS and SASEGT. V lost 3 bases and J lost 1, with 15 bases in between. The CDR3 is 16 residues long. The CDR3 DNA follows: TGTGCCAGCAGTGACAGGGCCACTGCATGGAACACTGAAGCTTTCTTT. It codes for CASSDRATAWNTEAFF.

This clone was recorded a few times. This rearrangement joins TRBV7-4 to TRBJ2-1, with TRBD1 matching 7 bases. There are 15 residues in the CDR3. In germline, CDR1 is SGHVT, CDR2 SQSDAQ. Trimming cost V 8 bases and J 5 bases; bases outside gene matches: 12. Here the CDR3 reads CASYGTAPKNNEQFF. CDR3 nucleotides: TGTGCCAGCTATGGGACAGCCCCTAAAAACAATGAGCAGTTCTTC.

V gene TRBV9 combines with J gene TRBJ1-2; tentatively, D is TRBD1 (5 bases). V lost 4 bases and J 4 bases, leaving 14 bases between the germline ends. Germline CDR1 SGDLS, CDR2 YYNGEE. The CDR3 is made up of 14 amino acids. The CDR3 loop is CASSLRTQGYGYTF. The CDR3 DNA follows: TGTGCCAGCAGCCTGCGGACACAAGGCTATGGCTACACCTTC.

This chain links TRBV30 with TRBJ1-2; maybe TRBD1 (6 bases). CDR3 length: 14 residues. Trimming stripped 3 bases from V and 2 bases from J, with 13 bases between. Germline-derived CDR1 and CDR2 are GTSNPN and SVGIG (reference sequence). CDR3 DNA: TGTGCCTGGAGGATAGCAGGGGTCAACTATGGCTACACCTTC. Its protein product is CAWRIAGVNYGYTF. Full variable domain (missing parts from reference TRBV30 and TRBJ1-2): SQTIHQWPATLVQPVGSPLSLECTVEGTSNPNLYWYRQAAGRGLQLLFYSVGIGQISSEVPQNLSASRPQDRQFILSSKKLLLSDSGFYLCAWRIAGVNYGYTFGSGTRLTVV.

The chain is built from TRBV3-1 (or the pseudogene TRBV3-2) and TRBJ2-7; no definite D call. Germline V gene sequence: CDR1 LGHDT, CDR2 YNNKEL (reference sequence). The germline V and J ends were trimmed by 0 bases and 0 bases, with 15 bases remaining between them. This CDR3 is 17 amino acids long. CDR3 DNA sequence: TGTGCCAGCAGCCAAGACAATCGGACCTCAAGCTCCTACGAGCAGTACTTC. It encodes CASSQDNRTSSSYEQYF.

The genes are TRBV7-9 and TRBJ2-1; D is possibly TRBD1 (5 bases). The CDR3 sequence is 15 residues long. Trimming took off 2 bases at V and 4 bases at J, with 12 bases between the two ends. The germline CDR1 and CDR2 sequences are SEHNR and FQNEAQ (reference sequence). The CDR3 is CASSLSGLGYNEQFF. The CDR3, as DNA: TGTGCCAGCAGCTTATCAGGGCTGGGATACAATGAGCAGTTCTTC. Full variable domain (missing parts from reference TRBV7-9 and TRBJ2-1): DTGVSQNPRHKITKRGQNVTFRCDPISEHNRLYWYRQTLGQGPEFLTYFQNEAQLEKSRLLSDRFSAERPKGSFSTLEIQRTEQGDSAMYLCASSLSGLGYNEQFFGPGTRLTVL.

This clone was observed a handful of times. The J gene is TRBJ1-6, the V gene TRBV11-3; 10 nucleotides agree with TRBD1. There are 16 residues in the CDR3. Germline V gene data show CDR1 as SGHNT and CDR2 as YENEEA. V trimming: 5 bases; J trimming: 13 bases; junction bases outside the gene matches: 14. The DNA of the CDR3 is TGTGCCAGCAGCCTACGACAGGGGGCGGGAATTCACCCCCTCCACTTT. Amino acids: CASSLRQGAGIHPLHF.

The chain couples TRBV7-9 to TRBJ2-5; 12 bases map to TRBD2. Trimming took 7 bases from V and 5 from J; bases not matched to a gene: 11. Germline loops: CDR1 SEHNR, CDR2 FQNEAQ (reference sequence). The length of the CDR3 is 16 residues. The CDR3 region has the DNA TGTGCCAGCACCCAAGGACTAGCGGGGCCTATGGAGACCCAGTACTTC. Residues: CASTQGLAGPMETQYF. Full variable domain (remainder filled in from reference TRBV7-9 and TRBJ2-5): DTGVSQNPRHKITKRGQNVTFRCDPISEHNRLYWYRQTLGQGPEFLTYFQNEAQLEKSRLLSDRFSAERPKGSFSTLEIQRTEQGDSAMYLCASTQGLAGPMETQYFGPGTRLLVL.

This chain joins TRBV6-5 and TRBJ1-2; D uncertain. This CDR3 spans 15 amino acids. Deletions cut 6 bases from V and 4 bases from J, with 18 bases between. Looked up from germline, CDR1 is MNHEY and CDR2 is SVGAGI. Here the CDR3 reads CASSSAGEEIYGYTF. The CDR3 nucleotides read TGTGCCAGCAGCTCTGCTGGGGAGGAGATCTATGGCTACACCTTC.

The genes are TRBV19 and TRBJ1-2; D possibly corresponds to TRBD1 (5 bases). Germline V gene data show CDR1 as LNHDA and CDR2 as SQIVND (reference sequence). This CDR3 has 15 residues. Trimming removed 8 bases at V and 0 bases at J, with 16 bases between. The CDR3 region is CASYGTDSSNYGYTF. CDR3 DNA sequence: TGTGCCAGTTACGGGACGGATAGTTCTAACTATGGCTACACCTTC.

The chain is built from TRBV7-8 and TRBJ2-4; 12 nucleotides agree with TRBD2. Unmatched junction bases numbered 13, after V lost 10 bases and J lost 0 bases. The CDR3 is made up of 18 amino acids. Germline CDR1 reads SGHVS; CDR2 reads FQNEAQ. DNA for the CDR3: TGTGCCACCAGTCTGACTAGCGGGAGTGTGGTAGCCAAAAACATTCAGTACTTC. Encoded protein: CATSLTSGSVVAKNIQYF.

This chain joins TRBV6-5 and TRBJ2-2; D is undetermined. Per germline, CDR1 MNHEY and CDR2 SVGAGI. The CDR3 is 12 residues long. V gave up 0 bases and J gave up 9 bases, with 5 bases separating them. The CDR3 DNA reads as TGTGCCAGCAGTTACTCGCGGTGGGAGCTGTTTTTT. Its protein product is CASSYSRWELFF.

This chain links TRBV3-1 (or the pseudogene TRBV3-2) with TRBJ2-1; the match to TRBD2 covers 13 bases. V shed 5 bases and J 0 bases; nucleotides not matched to a gene: 4. The CDR3 loop spans 17 amino acids. CDR1 LGHDT and CDR2 YNNKEL come from the germline V gene (reference sequence). CDR3 sequence reads: CASSLGLAGASYNEQFF. CDR3 coding DNA: TGTGCCAGCAGCTTAGGACTAGCGGGGGCCTCCTACAATGAGCAGTTCTTC.

J is TRBJ2-7 and V is TRBV4-1; D is perhaps TRBD2 (5 bases). CDR1 is MGHRA and CDR2 is YSYEKL in the germline V gene. Trimming pared 4 bases from V and 2 bases from J, leaving 15 bases between. The CDR3 is made up of 15 amino acids. The CDR3 DNA is TGCGCCAGCAGCCGGGGTCCCGGGGAAACCTACGAGCAGTACTTC. The encoded protein is CASSRGPGETYEQYF.

V usage is TRBV5-1 and J usage is TRBJ2-7, with TRBD2 matching 9 bases. Germline V gene sequence: CDR1 SGHRS, CDR2 YFSETQ. The CDR3 contains 16 residues. Germline trimming cut 3 bases from V and 3 bases from J; bases unmatched to any gene: 10. The CDR3 DNA reads as TGCGCCAGCAGCTCTAACGTAGCGGGAGCGAGCTACGAGCAGTACTTC. It codes for CASSSNVAGASYEQYF.